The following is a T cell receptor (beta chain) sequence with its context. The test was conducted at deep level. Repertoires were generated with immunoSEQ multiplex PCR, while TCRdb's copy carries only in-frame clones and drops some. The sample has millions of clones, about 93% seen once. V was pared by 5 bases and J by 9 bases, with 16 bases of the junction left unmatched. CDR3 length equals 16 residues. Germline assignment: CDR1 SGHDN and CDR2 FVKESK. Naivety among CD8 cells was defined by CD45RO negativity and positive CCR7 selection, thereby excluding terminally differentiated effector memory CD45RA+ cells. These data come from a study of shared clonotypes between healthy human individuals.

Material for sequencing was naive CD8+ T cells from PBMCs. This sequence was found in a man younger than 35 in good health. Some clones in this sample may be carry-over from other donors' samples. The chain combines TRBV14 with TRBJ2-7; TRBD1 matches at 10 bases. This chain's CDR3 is CASSSGPRTGGYRQYF. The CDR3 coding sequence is TGTGCCAGCAGCTCGGGGCCCAGGACAGGGGGGTACCGGCAGTACTTC.